This T cell receptor beta chain is drawn from a study of blood T cell repertoires in COVID-19. This CDR3 has 14 residues. Looked up from germline, CDR1 is SGHRS and CDR2 is YFSETQ. Trimming cost V 2 bases and J 3 bases; bases outside gene matches: 3. Method: immunoSEQ multiplex PCR; TCRdb's copy keeps in-frame clones and lacks some. Here the sample spans about 300,000 clones, around 87% being singletons. The sequence was collected from a man in his 70s with acute or convalescent COVID-19. This chain uses TRBV5-1 with TRBJ1-1, with 8 bases identical to TRBD1. Sequenced input: peripheral blood. Here the CDR3 DNA reads TGCGCCAGCAGCTTTCAGGGGGCGGACACTGAAGCTTTCTTT. It encodes CASSFQGADTEAFF.